The 27 T cell receptor beta chains listed next were all sequenced from one sample in a study of cytomegalovirus exposure and HLA in healthy donors. PCR used 60 Vbeta primers and 13 Jbeta primers. Here immunoSEQ multiplex PCR was the method, and the copy in TCRdb shows in-frame clones only, minus some. This sample carries some 76,000 clones, roughly 90% of them seen once, and the ten largest clones take 2%. Sequences were obtained from PBMCs. The receptors derive from a woman between 25 and 40 years old in good health and CMV-seronegative.

The chain employs TRBV7-2 and TRBJ1-1; perhaps TRBD1 as D (5 bases). Trimming shortened V by 5 bases and J by 1 base, and 17 bases separated the two germline ends. The germline V gene encodes CDR1 SGHTA and CDR2 FQGNSA. The CDR3 loop spans 16 amino acids. CDR3 sequence: CASSRGGGGRNTEAFF. Here the CDR3 DNA reads TGTGCCAGCAGCCGAGGTGGGGGGGGGAGGAACACTGAAGCTTTCTTT.

The V call is TRBV5-1, the J call TRBJ2-1, with TRBD2 matching over 9 bases. The CDR3 consists of 16 residues. Germline CDR1 is SGHRS and CDR2 is YFSETQ. With 4 bases clipped from V and 0 bases from J, the junction kept 5 bases outside the gene matches. CDR3 sequence: CASSGRTSASYNEQFF. The CDR3 DNA reads as TGCGCCAGCAGCGGCCGGACTAGCGCCTCCTACAATGAGCAGTTCTTC.

J is TRBJ2-3 and V is TRBV6-1, with a possible D match to TRBD2 (6 bases). With 4 bases removed from V and 8 bases from J, the gap between germline ends came to 10 bases. Germline CDR1 and CDR2: MNHNS and SASEGT. The CDR3 contains 12 residues. The CDR3: CASSGSGGTQYF. CDR3 sequence (DNA): TGTGCCAGCAGTGGCTCCGGGGGTACGCAGTATTTT.

V usage is TRBV15 and J usage is TRBJ1-2; 8 nucleotides align to TRBD1. Unmatched junction bases numbered 14, after V lost 8 bases and J lost 3 bases. Germline V gives CDR1 LNHNV, CDR2 YYDKDF (reference sequence). The CDR3 contains 16 residues. The CDR3 bases are TGTGCCACCGGCGCTACGTCCGGACAGGGCGACTATGGCTACACCTTC. This translates into CATGATSGQGDYGYTF. The whole variable domain, filled in from reference TRBV15 and TRBJ1-2, reads DAMVIQNPRYQVTQFGKPVTLSCSQTLNHNVMYWYQQKSSQAPKLLFHYYDKDFNNEADTPDNFQSRRPNTSFCFLDIRSPGLGDTAMYLCATGATSGQGDYGYTFGSGTRLTVV.

The table lists this clone with a few counts. The chain links TRBV4-1 to TRBJ2-2, with TRBD2 identical over 14 bases. V was clipped by 1 base and J by 5 bases; unmatched bases: 6. The CDR3 consists of 18 residues. Germline values: CDR1 MGHRA, CDR2 YSYEKL. DNA for the CDR3: TGCGCCAGCAGCCAAGGGGGACTAGCGGGAGTAGGGACCGGGGAGCTGTTTTTT. Protein sequence: CASSQGGLAGVGTGELFF.

The sample holds a few counts of this clone. The gene calls are TRBV29-1 and TRBJ1-3; unclear D gene. The CDR3 contains 13 residues. The V gene's germline CDR1 is SQVTM and CDR2 ANQGSEA. Trimming removed 3 bases at V and 0 bases at J, with 6 bases between. CDR3 sequence (DNA): TGCAGCGTTGAGTCGTTCTCTGGAAACACCATATATTTT. Amino acids: CSVESFSGNTIYF.

The table lists this clone with a count of one. This chain joins TRBV4-1 and TRBJ2-2, with 10 bases identical to TRBD2. This CDR3 region has 16 residues. The germline CDR1 and CDR2 sequences are MGHRA and YSYEKL. Trimming cost V 0 bases and J 4 bases; bases outside gene matches: 2. CDR3: CASSQEAGGRTGELFF. DNA of the CDR3: TGCGCCAGCAGCCAAGAAGCGGGGGGGCGCACCGGGGAGCTGTTTTTT.

This clone was seen a handful of times. This chain joins TRBV6-1 and TRBJ1-5, with D tentatively TRBD1 (5 bases). The CDR3 is made up of 13 amino acids. The V gene lost 4 bases and the J gene lost 4 bases, with 8 bases spanning the gap. Germline V CDR1 and CDR2: MNHNS, SASEGT. CDR3 amino acids: CASSAGDNQPQHF. The CDR3 DNA reads as TGTGCCAGCAGTGCGGGGGATAATCAGCCCCAGCATTTT.

The table lists this clone with a few counts. The chain couples TRBV29-1 to TRBJ2-3, with unresolved D. V lost 3 bases and J lost 0, with 10 bases in between. CDR1 is SQVTM and CDR2 is ANQGSEA in the germline V gene. This CDR3 comprises 14 residues. CDR3: CSVERSLSTDTQYF. The DNA for the CDR3 is TGCAGCGTTGAGAGGAGCCTTAGCACAGATACGCAGTATTTT.

The chain links TRBV6-5 to TRBJ2-7; 7 bases map to TRBD1. V lost 5 bases to trimming and J lost 3 bases; unmatched junction nucleotides: 10. Germline-derived CDR1 and CDR2 are MNHEY and SVGAGI. This CDR3 spans 15 amino acids. The CDR3 reads CASSRQPGQNYEQYF. In DNA form, the CDR3 reads TGTGCCAGCAGTAGACAACCGGGACAGAACTACGAGCAGTACTTC.

This clone came up a few times. The chain joins TRBV6-1 to TRBJ2-7; 7 nucleotides agree with TRBD1. CDR1 is MNHNS, CDR2 SASEGT, per germline. J lost 3 bases, V lost 2 bases, and 7 bases had no gene match. The CDR3 runs to 15 residues. Written as DNA, the CDR3 is TGTGCCAGCAGTGAAAACTACAGGGGTTTCTACGAGCAGTACTTC. Translating gives CASSENYRGFYEQYF.

The gene calls are TRBV5-4 and TRBJ1-2; D possibly corresponds to TRBD1 (5 bases). The CDR3 contains 13 residues. V was clipped by 4 bases and J by 5 bases, with 12 bases between them. The germline gives CDR1 SGHNT, CDR2 YYREEE (reference sequence). The CDR3 here is CASSRDSGYGYTF. The DNA for the CDR3 is TGTGCCAGCAGCCGGGACTCAGGATATGGCTACACCTTC.

The rearrangement joins TRBV6-4 to TRBJ2-1; 14 positions match TRBD2. V was pared by 5 bases and J by 10 bases, with 4 bases of the junction left unmatched. The CDR3 sequence is 14 residues long. CDR1 MRHNA and CDR2 SNTAGT come from the germline V gene. The CDR3 DNA reads as TGTGCCAGCAGTACCGGACTAGCGGGAGGAGAGCAGTTCTTC. Residues: CASSTGLAGGEQFF.

This clone was seen a few times. DNA for the CDR3: TGTGCCAGCAGCTTCAGTGGGACAGGGCATCAGCCCCAGCATTTT. Amino acids: CASSFSGTGHQPQHF. The chain employs TRBV7-9 and TRBJ1-5; 9 bases agree with TRBD1. The CDR3 runs to 15 residues. CDR1 is SEHNR and CDR2 is FQNEAQ in the germline V gene (reference sequence). The J segment lost 5 bases and the V segment lost 3 bases, leaving 5 bases of the junction unmatched.

The rearrangement joins TRBV30 to TRBJ2-7; tentatively, D is TRBD2 (5 bases). The V end was cut by 2 bases, the J end by 2 bases, with 7 bases between. From germline, CDR1 is GTSNPN and CDR2 SVGIG (reference sequence). This CDR3 has 12 amino acids. The CDR3 region is CAWSSGAYEQYF. The CDR3 nucleotides read TGTGCCTGGAGTAGCGGAGCCTACGAGCAGTACTTC.

The chain links TRBV12-5 to TRBJ2-7; D may be TRBD2 (5 bases). The germline V gene encodes CDR1 LGHNT and CDR2 FRNRAP. The CDR3 extends over 13 amino acids. V was pared by 3 bases and J by 4 bases, with 10 bases between. The CDR3 region has the DNA TGTGCTAGTGGTTTTGGAGGTGGTTACGAGCAGTACTTC. Residues: CASGFGGGYEQYF.

The rearrangement links TRBV18 to TRBJ1-5; 7 bases are a match to TRBD1. Trimming cost V 5 bases and J 0 bases; bases outside gene matches: 4. The CDR3 sequence is 15 residues long. Germline-derived CDR1 and CDR2 are KGHSH and LQKENI. CDR3 in amino acids: CASSMTGNSNQPQHF. CDR3 sequence (DNA): TGTGCCAGCTCAATGACAGGGAATAGCAATCAGCCCCAGCATTTT.

This clone appeared a few times. The gene calls are TRBV6-1 and TRBJ1-4, with D perhaps matching TRBD1 (6 bases). The V end lost 2 bases, the J end lost 13 bases, and 8 bases lay between the germline ends. The CDR3 consists of 11 residues. Germline lookup yields CDR1 MNHNS and CDR2 SASEGT. In DNA form, the CDR3 reads TGTGCCAGCAGTGAAAGGGGGGGACTGTTTTTT. It is translated as CASSERGGLFF.

The chain recombines TRBV10-3 with TRBJ2-5; D is perhaps TRBD2 (5 bases). V shed 6 bases and J shed 1 base, with 15 bases lying between them. Germline V gives CDR1 ENHRY, CDR2 SYGVKD. The CDR3 runs 15 residues. CDR3 nucleotides: TGTGCCATCAGAGGAGTCGGGGTAACCCAAGAGACCCAGTACTTC. It is translated as CAIRGVGVTQETQYF.

This chain uses TRBV2 with TRBJ2-7; 7 nucleotides line up with TRBD2. The CDR3 contains 13 residues. Germline trimming cut 9 bases from V and 2 bases from J; bases unmatched to any gene: 7. Germline CDR1 is SNHLY and CDR2 is FYNNEI. The CDR3 here is CASQSGNTYEQYF. CDR3 in DNA: TGTGCCAGTCAAAGCGGGAATACCTACGAGCAGTACTTC.

The chain uses TRBV28 and TRBJ1-2; TRBD1 might be the D (6 bases). Looked up from germline, CDR1 is MDHEN and CDR2 is SYDVKM. The CDR3 extends over 14 amino acids. Trimming pared 1 base from V and 5 bases from J, leaving 11 bases between. The CDR3 sequence is CASSLSAGAYGYTF. The CDR3 nucleotides are TGTGCCAGCAGTTTATCAGCGGGGGCATATGGCTACACCTTC.

V and J are TRBV5-1 and TRBJ2-1; 10 nucleotides line up with TRBD1. The CDR3 loop spans 14 amino acids. V shed 3 bases, J shed 8 bases, and the junction held 5 bases outside the gene matches. The germline gives CDR1 SGHRS, CDR2 YFSETQ. This CDR3 is CASSWGQGRDEQFF. The CDR3, as DNA: TGCGCCAGCAGCTGGGGACAGGGGAGAGATGAGCAGTTCTTC.

The chain carries TRBV28 and TRBJ1-5, with unresolved D. Looked up from germline, CDR1 is MDHEN and CDR2 is SYDVKM. Trimming cost V 7 bases and J 0 bases, with 13 bases left between them. The CDR3 spans 15 residues. DNA for the CDR3: TGTGCCAGCATCGGAGGGTCATATAGCAATCAGCCCCAGCATTTT. This codes for CASIGGSYSNQPQHF.

This chain links TRBV9 with TRBJ2-3; 9 positions agree with TRBD2. V lost 0 bases, J lost 2 bases, and 4 bases stayed unmatched. The CDR3 loop spans 16 amino acids. Germline V gene lookup returns CDR1 SGDLS and CDR2 YYNGEE. CDR3 in DNA: TGTGCCAGCAGCGTAGTGGGACTAGCAGACACAGATACGCAGTATTTT. It yields the protein CASSVVGLADTDTQYF.

J is TRBJ1-5 and V is TRBV2; D gene ambiguous. Trimming took off 2 bases at V and 4 bases at J, with 12 bases between the two ends. Per germline, CDR1 SNHLY and CDR2 FYNNEI. CDR3 length: 15 residues. CDR3 amino acids: CASSETRGGNQPQHF. The CDR3 nucleotides read TGTGCCAGCAGTGAAACGCGTGGCGGAAATCAGCCCCAGCATTTT. The full variable domain, in which reference TRBV2 and TRBJ1-5 provide the parts outside the CDR3, is EPEVTQTPSHQVTQMGQEVILRCVPISNHLYFYWYRQILGQKVEFLVSFYNNEISEKSEIFDDQFSVERPDGSNFTLKIRSTKLEDSAMYFCASSETRGGNQPQHFGDGTRLSIL.

V is TRBV9 and J is TRBJ2-1; 12 bases fit TRBD1. J was trimmed by 7 bases and V by 4 bases; bases with no gene match: 12. Germline CDR1 SGDLS, CDR2 YYNGEE. The CDR3 is 17 amino acids. In nucleotides, the CDR3 is TGTGCCAGCAGCCCCGGTGCGGGACAGGGGGCTTGGAATGAGCAGTTCTTC. Protein sequence: CASSPGAGQGAWNEQFF.

The chain links TRBV7-6 to TRBJ2-3; D is ambiguous. The germline gives CDR1 SGHVS, CDR2 FNYEAQ. The CDR3 is 15 residues long. With 0 bases removed from V and 0 bases from J, the gap between germline ends came to 7 bases. The CDR3 reads CASSLALLSTDTQYF. In nucleotides, the CDR3 is TGTGCCAGCAGCTTAGCACTACTTAGCACAGATACGCAGTATTTT.